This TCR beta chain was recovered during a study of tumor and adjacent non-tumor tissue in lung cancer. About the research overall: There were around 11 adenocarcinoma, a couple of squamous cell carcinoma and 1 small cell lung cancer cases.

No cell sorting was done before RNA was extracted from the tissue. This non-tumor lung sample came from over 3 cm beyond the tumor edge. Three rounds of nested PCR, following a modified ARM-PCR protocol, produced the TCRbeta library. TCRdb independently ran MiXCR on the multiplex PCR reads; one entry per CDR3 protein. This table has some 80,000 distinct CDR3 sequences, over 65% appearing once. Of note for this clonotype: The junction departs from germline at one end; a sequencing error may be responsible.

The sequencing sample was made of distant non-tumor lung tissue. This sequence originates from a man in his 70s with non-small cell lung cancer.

The CDR3 region has the DNA TGTGCCATCAGGTCTAGCCCGATCAATGATCAGTTCTTC. Its translation is CAIRSSPINDQFF. The V call is TRBV10-3, the J call TRBJ2-1, with D possibly being TRBD2 (5 bases). There are 13 residues in the CDR3. Germline V CDR1 and CDR2: ENHRY, SYGVKD.